Here is one T cell receptor (beta chain) with its context. Antigen unknown. The data were taken from a study of cytomegalovirus exposure and HLA in healthy donors. Study-wide findings and caveats: The authors enumerated 150 to 200 TCR beta chains as linked to cytomegalovirus.

The repertoire was sequenced with immunoSEQ multiplex PCR; TCRdb's copy has only in-frame clones and lacks some. The data contain 300,000 to 450,000 clones, just over 85% of them singletons. Separate from the roughly 630-subject first cohort was the approximately 120-subject validation cohort, to which the donors belonged. The CDR3 length is 17 residues. V gave up 4 bases and J gave up 1 base, with 18 bases separating them. The germline gives CDR1 MDHEN, CDR2 SYDVKM. The chain employs TRBV28 and TRBJ2-3; the D gene is possibly TRBD1 (5 bases). The clonotype was recovered from a young woman in good health and CMV-seronegative. The source material was PBMCs. The CDR3 is CASSSHPREVGTDTQYF. The CDR3 coding sequence is TGTGCCAGCAGTTCCCACCCCAGGGAAGTCGGCACAGATACGCAGTATTTT.